This is a list of T cell receptor beta chains from one sample in a study of T-cell reconstitution after alpha-beta-depleted transplantation in children. One entry per CDR3 protein results from TCRdb running MiXCR on the PCR reads. The data show over 200,000 distinct CDR3 sequences, about a tenth seen once. Sample: PBMCs, taken before TCRalphabeta/CD19-depleted stem cell transplant. Receptor source: a child under two years old with acute myeloid leukemia, due to receive a stem cell transplant. Both conserved end residues are part of each CDR3. A D gene is named only where the DNA matches it firmly. Expanded clones get a size class; other rows say once, few or many, or leave the size out.

.	many	TRBV2	TRBJ2-7	CASRWQGLYEQYF	TGTGCCAGCCGTTGGCAGGGTCTGTACGAGCAGTACTTC
TRBD1	many	TRBV11-2	TRBJ1-5	CASSLGTGPDGNQPQHF	TGTGCCAGCAGCTTGGGGACAGGCCCGGATGGCAATCAGCCCCAGCATTTT
.	few	TRBV7-6	TRBJ2-1	CASSLAREGEQFF	TGTGCCAGCAGCTTAGCGCGGGAAGGTGAGCAGTTCTTC
TRBD2	few	TRBV7-9	TRBJ2-7	CASSLVSSGGYEQYF	TGTGCCAGCAGCTTAGTATCCAGCGGGGGTTACGAGCAGTACTTC
.	many	TRBV29-1	TRBJ1-1	CSVELDRNTEAFF	TGCAGCGTTGAGTTAGATAGGAACACTGAAGCTTTCTTT
.	many	TRBV7-9	TRBJ1-4	CASSWERGAGTNEKLFF	TGTGCCAGCAGCTGGGAAAGGGGGGCCGGAACTAATGAAAAACTGTTTTTT
.	many	TRBV12-3/TRBV12-4	TRBJ1-3	CASRKDSSGNTIYF	TGTGCCAGCAGAAAGGACAGCTCTGGAAACACCATATATTTT
TRBD1	many	TRBV5-4	TRBJ2-7	CASSRDRATYEQYF	TGTGCCAGCAGCCGTGACAGGGCCACCTACGAGCAGTACTTC
TRBD2	many	TRBV11-2	TRBJ2-7	CASSPTGGSGGSSYEQYF	TGTGCCAGCAGCCCCACGGGGGGTAGCGGGGGTAGCTCCTACGAGCAGTACTTC
.	.	TRBV12-3/TRBV12-4	TRBJ2-3	CAISLWGKDTQYF	TGTGCCATCAGTTTATGGGGAAAAGATACGCAGTATTTT
TRBD2	many	TRBV6-2/TRBV6-3	TRBJ2-5	CASSRSWIQAGGPGETQYF	TGTGCCAGCAGTCGTTCCTGGATCCAAGCGGGAGGGCCGGGGGAGACCCAGTACTTC
.	many	TRBV5-1	TRBJ2-7	CASSLVRTTADEQYF	TGCGCCAGCAGCTTGGTCCGGACTACCGCGGACGAGCAGTACTTC
.	many	TRBV12-3/TRBV12-4	TRBJ2-7	CASSPGDSSYEQYF	TGTGCCAGCAGTCCGGGGGACAGCTCCTACGAGCAGTACTTC
TRBD2	many	TRBV10-3	TRBJ2-5	CAISVSGGVQETQYF	TGTGCCATCAGTGTAAGCGGGGGGGTACAAGAGACCCAGTACTTC
.	many	TRBV5-8	TRBJ2-3	CASRGWTIGPSTDTQYF	TGTGCCAGCAGGGGATGGACTATAGGCCCTAGCACAGATACGCAGTATTTT
.	many	TRBV12-3/TRBV12-4	TRBJ2-1	CASSLGDTTYNEQFF	TGTGCCAGCAGCCTTGGCGACACAACCTACAATGAGCAGTTCTTC
.	many	TRBV5-1	TRBJ2-1	CASCRPPPSNEQFF	TGCGCCAGCTGTCGGCCACCACCTTCCAATGAGCAGTTCTTC
TRBD1	many	TRBV5-1	TRBJ1-2	CASSSMTGDYGYTF	TGCGCCAGCAGCTCCATGACAGGGGACTATGGCTACACCTTC
.	many	TRBV7-9	TRBJ2-7	CASSLSERQKQYF	TGTGCCAGCAGCTTATCAGAGCGACAGAAGCAGTACTTC
.	many	TRBV12-3/TRBV12-4	TRBJ1-2	CASSLAGGGGGYTF	TGTGCCAGCAGTTTAGCCGGGGGCGGGGGGGGCTACACCTTC
.	many	TRBV6-1	TRBJ1-5	CASSEARPQHF	TGTGCCAGCAGTGAAGCGAGGCCCCAGCATTTT
TRBD1	many	TRBV20-1	TRBJ1-1	CSATKQGAGTEAFF	TGCAGTGCTACAAAACAGGGGGCGGGGACTGAAGCTTTCTTT
.	.	TRBV7-2	TRBJ1-1	CASSFLGRYTEAFF	TGTGCCAGCAGCTTCCTCGGGCGATACACTGAAGCTTTCTTT
TRBD1	many	TRBV9	TRBJ1-5	CASSVDRDRCNQPQHF	TGTGCCAGCAGCGTCGACAGGGATCGTTGCAATCAGCCCCAGCATTTT
TRBD1	many	TRBV5-6	TRBJ2-5	CASSIPGQSTQETQYF	TGTGCCAGCAGCATCCCGGGACAGAGCACCCAAGAGACCCAGTACTTC
.	.	TRBV28	TRBJ2-7	CAGSQAYEQYF	TGTGCCGGTTCCCAGGCCTACGAGCAGTACTTC
.	many	TRBV5-1	TRBJ2-5	CASSLRARETQYF	TGCGCCAGCAGCTTGAGGGCCCGAGAGACCCAGTACTTC
.	many	TRBV5-1	TRBJ2-7	CASSLIGYEQYF	TGCGCCAGCAGCTTGATCGGTTACGAGCAGTACTTC
.	few	TRBV7-2	TRBJ1-1	CASSLKAGTEAFF	TGTGCCAGCAGCTTAAAGGCGGGCACTGAAGCTTTCTTT
.	many	TRBV20-1	TRBJ2-5	CSARGGETQYF	TGCAGTGCTAGAGGGGGGGAGACCCAGTACTTC
.	many	TRBV30	TRBJ1-2	CAWTLNYGYTF	TGTGCCTGGACACTTAACTATGGCTACACCTTC
.	few	TRBV25-1	TRBJ2-7	CASSPPTGRLAQYF	TGTGCCAGCAGTCCCCCGACCGGAAGGTTGGCGCAGTACTTC
TRBD2	many	TRBV7-9	TRBJ2-1	CASSPRLAGYNEQFF	TGTGCCAGCAGCCCGAGACTAGCGGGGTACAATGAGCAGTTCTTC
.	many	TRBV12-3/TRBV12-4	TRBJ2-2	CASKRANTGELFF	TGTGCCAGCAAGCGGGCCAACACCGGGGAGCTGTTTTTT
.	many	TRBV3-1	TRBJ1-3	CASSRGRHVSGNTIYF	TGTGCCAGCAGCCGGGGCAGGCACGTCTCTGGAAACACCATATATTTT
TRBD1	many	TRBV2	TRBJ2-7	CASSPGTGYYEQYF	TGTGCCAGCAGTCCCGGGACAGGTTACTACGAGCAGTACTTC
.	many	TRBV20-1	TRBJ1-5	CSARTVGNQPQHF	TGCAGTGCTAGAACCGTAGGCAATCAGCCCCAGCATTTT